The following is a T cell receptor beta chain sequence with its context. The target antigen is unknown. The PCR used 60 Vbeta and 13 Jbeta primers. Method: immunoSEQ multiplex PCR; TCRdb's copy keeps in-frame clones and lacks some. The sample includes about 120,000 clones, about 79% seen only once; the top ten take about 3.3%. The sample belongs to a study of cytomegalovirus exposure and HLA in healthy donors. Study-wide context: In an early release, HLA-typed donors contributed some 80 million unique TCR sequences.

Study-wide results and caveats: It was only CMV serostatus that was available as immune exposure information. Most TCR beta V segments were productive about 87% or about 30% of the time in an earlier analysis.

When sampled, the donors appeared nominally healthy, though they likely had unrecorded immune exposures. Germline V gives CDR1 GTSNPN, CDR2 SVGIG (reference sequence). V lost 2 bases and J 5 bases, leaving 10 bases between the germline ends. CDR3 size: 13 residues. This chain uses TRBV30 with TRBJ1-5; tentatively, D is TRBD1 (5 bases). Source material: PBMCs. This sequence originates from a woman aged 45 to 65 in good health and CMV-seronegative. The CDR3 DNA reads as TGTGCCTGGAGTAGACAGTCAGATCAGCCCCAGCATTTT. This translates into CAWSRQSDQPQHF.